This TCR beta chain stems from a study of T cell repertoires and HLA-DP antigens. Across the study: Average DNA input: approximately 220 ng for CD137+CD4+ sorts, around 1.3 ug pre-culture. Regarding the study as a whole: Pre-culture clonality, approximately 0.037, was far below sorted CD137+ clonality of 0.3 to 0.45.

Regarding this clone: Antigen unknown.

The data were produced by immunoSEQ multiplex PCR, yet TCRdb's version contains in-frame clones alone and is incomplete. The table lists about 120,000 clones, over 90% of them singletons. Germline trimming cut 5 bases from V and 4 bases from J; bases unmatched to any gene: 10. Germline CDR1 and CDR2: MDHEN and SYDVKM. This CDR3 spans 15 amino acids. The sample consisted of CD4+ T cells from PBMCs. This TCR came from a woman aged 18-29 years in good health and CMV-seronegative. The chain is built from TRBV28 and TRBJ1-1, with 7 bases identical to TRBD1. CDR3 protein: CASSPWRGQGTEAFF. The CDR3 DNA sequence: TGTGCCAGCAGTCCCTGGAGGGGGCAAGGCACTGAAGCTTTCTTT.